This T cell receptor beta chain is drawn from a study of blood T cell repertoires in COVID-19. Trimming pared 6 bases from V and 11 bases from J, leaving 19 bases between. This CDR3 region has 13 residues. Germline V gene data show CDR1 as MNHEY and CDR2 as SVGAGI. Measured with immunoSEQ multiplex PCR; TCRdb has only the in-frame clones, and not every one. The sample yields approximately 52,000 clones, roughly nine tenths seen once. V gene TRBV6-5 combines with J gene TRBJ1-1; TRBD1 is a possible D gene (5 bases). The TCR was taken from a human donor with active COVID-19. The donor label of this sample is uncertain. Material for sequencing was peripheral blood. The CDR3: CASSYGGYPQAFF. CDR3 coding DNA: TGTGCCAGCAGCTACGGGGGGTACCCCCAGGCTTTCTTT.